Listed here are 10 T cell receptor beta chains from one sample, sequenced in a study of blood T cell repertoires in COVID-19. Clones were sequenced by immunoSEQ multiplex PCR, and TCRdb holds only the in-frame ones, with some missing. The repertoire holds 45,000 or so clones, around three quarters seen once, with roughly 61% in the top ten. Sequences were obtained from peripheral blood. These receptors came from a man aged 80 or over with acute or convalescent COVID-19.

V and J are TRBV3-1 (or the pseudogene TRBV3-2) and TRBJ2-3, with 7 bases identical to TRBD2. This CDR3 is built from 15 residues. The V segment lost 4 bases and the J segment 5 bases; nucleotides outside the gene matches: 9. Germline V gives CDR1 LGHDT, CDR2 YNNKEL (reference sequence). The CDR3 region has the DNA TGTGCCAGCAGCCGAAGGGAGGGAGTGGGAGATACGCAGTATTTT. This codes for CASSRREGVGDTQYF.

This clone was recorded only once. V gene TRBV6-2 or TRBV6-3 combines with J gene TRBJ2-2; 10 bases line up with TRBD2. Trimming at V came to 0 bases and at J to 5 bases, leaving 6 bases not matched to a gene. Germline assignment: CDR1 MNHEY and CDR2 SVGEGT. CDR3 length equals 17 residues. This chain's CDR3 is CASSYSSASGRTGELFF. The DNA of the CDR3 is TGTGCCAGCAGTTACTCGTCGGCTAGCGGGAGAACCGGGGAGCTGTTTTTT.

The V call is TRBV7-3, the J call TRBJ2-1, with TRBD1 as a possible D gene (5 bases). Looked up from germline, CDR1 is SGHTA and CDR2 is FQGTGA. This CDR3 region has 15 residues. Trimming stripped 5 bases from V and 0 bases from J, with 11 bases between. The CDR3 protein is CASSRTGDSYNEQFF. The CDR3 bases are TGTGCCAGCAGCCGAACAGGAGACTCCTACAATGAGCAGTTCTTC. Full variable domain (rest looked up from reference TRBV7-3 and TRBJ2-1): GAGVSQTPSNKVTEKGKYVELRCDPISGHTALYWYRQSLGQGPEFLIYFQGTGAADDSGLPNDRFFAVRPEGSVSTLKIQRTERGDSAVYLCASSRTGDSYNEQFFGPGTRLTVL.

The rearrangement uses TRBV20-1 and TRBJ2-7; 8 nucleotides align to TRBD1. The germline V gene encodes CDR1 DFQATT and CDR2 SNEGSKA (reference sequence). The CDR3 spans 13 residues. Unmatched junction bases numbered 7, after V lost 3 bases and J lost 6 bases. In nucleotides, the CDR3 is TGCAGTGCTAGTGAGGACAGGGCCTCCGAGCAGTACTTC. Translated: CSASEDRASEQYF.

The chain recombines TRBV6-5 with TRBJ2-7; 7 bases line up with TRBD2. Germline CDR1 MNHEY, CDR2 SVGAGI. The CDR3 consists of 15 residues. With V trimmed by 0 bases and J by 4 bases, 6 bases remained unmatched. The CDR3, as DNA: TGTGCCAGCAGTTACTCGGGGAGGGGTGGGTACGAGCAGTACTTC. Translation: CASSYSGRGGYEQYF.

The gene calls are TRBV6-2 or TRBV6-3 and TRBJ2-7; 9 positions match TRBD2. The germline V gene encodes CDR1 MNHEY and CDR2 SVGEGT. The length of the CDR3 is 18 residues. V was clipped by 5 bases and J by 2 bases; unmatched bases: 16. The DNA of the CDR3 is TGTGCCAGCAGTCCCGAGGGAGCGGGAGGACCTAACGCCTACGAGCAGTACTTC. The encoded protein is CASSPEGAGGPNAYEQYF.

The chain carries TRBV28 and TRBJ2-4, with a tentative D call TRBD1 (6 bases). The CDR3 totals 12 residues. V gave up 6 bases and J gave up 7 bases, with 10 bases separating them. Germline assignment: CDR1 MDHEN and CDR2 SYDVKM. The CDR3 loop is CASSTGINIQYF. DNA for the CDR3: TGTGCCAGCAGCACAGGGATTAACATTCAGTACTTC.

The chain joins TRBV9 to TRBJ2-7; TRBD2 might be the D (5 bases). CDR3 size: 14 residues. V was trimmed by 4 bases and J by 0 bases, leaving 11 bases between them. CDR1 is SGDLS, CDR2 YYNGEE, per germline. DNA for the CDR3: TGTGCCAGCAGCCCCCGAGCGGACTCCTACGAGCAGTACTTC. Protein sequence: CASSPRADSYEQYF.

The chain carries TRBV7-6 and TRBJ1-1; 7 positions match TRBD1. Per germline, CDR1 SGHVS and CDR2 FNYEAQ. Trimming at V came to 3 bases and at J to 0 bases, leaving 4 bases not matched to a gene. The CDR3 is made up of 15 amino acids. CDR3 protein: CASSLGTVLNTEAFF. CDR3 DNA sequence: TGTGCCAGCAGCTTGGGGACAGTTTTGAACACTGAAGCTTTCTTT. Looking up the rest from reference TRBV7-6 and TRBJ1-1 gives the full variable domain: GAGVSQSPRYKVTKRGQDVALRCDPISGHVSLYWYRQALGQGPEFLTYFNYEAQQDKSGLPNDRFSAERPEGSISTLTIQRTEQRDSAMYRCASSLGTVLNTEAFFGQGTRLTVV.

This rearrangement joins TRBV4-2 to TRBJ2-3; D is undetermined. Trimming pared 0 bases from V and 5 bases from J, leaving 6 bases between. Germline V gene sequence: CDR1 LGHNA, CDR2 YNFKEQ. The length of the CDR3 is 13 residues. The CDR3 DNA follows: TGTGCCAGCAGCCAAGATTCCGGAGATACGCAGTATTTT. Protein: CASSQDSGDTQYF.